This TCR beta chain was documented in a study of blood T cell repertoires in COVID-19. The wider study: The United States, Italy and Spain provided the acute and convalescent COVID-19 samples. From T cells, B-cell-depleted T cells, or PBMCs came the material, which was cDNA or gDNA.

The junction had 3 bases not matched to a gene; V was cut back by 2 bases and J by 5 bases. CDR1 is MDHEN, CDR2 SYDVKM, per germline. The CDR3 is 15 residues long. In the original workflow: Scientists estimated how many nucleated cells there were by amplifying reference gene primers. TCRdb keeps only in-frame clones here, not all; method: immunoSEQ multiplex PCR. V and J calls and clone size are given by that table; D and trimming were obtained from the DNA. This table holds some 180,000 clones, roughly 90% found once. This clonotype originated in a man between 65 and 85 years old with active or convalescent COVID-19. V is TRBV28 and J is TRBJ2-2; 9 positions match TRBD1. The specimen was peripheral blood. Here the CDR3 reads CASSLTGGATGELFF. The DNA of the CDR3 is TGTGCCAGCAGTTTAACAGGGGGCGCGACCGGGGAGCTGTTTTTT.